The 3 T cell receptor beta chains presented below share a single source sample, sequenced in a study of blood T cells in healthy people across ages. A J-beta primer mix and a sample-barcoded 5' primer were used in a second PCR of about 7 to 12 cycles. TCRdb recomputed calls from the 5' RACE reads with MiXCR, one row per CDR3 protein. The sample shows about 840,000 distinct CDR3 sequences, around 29% of them seen only once. Another study also made use of these data, one on T cells of mothers and their children.

The sample comprised blood. All receptors come from a woman between 40 and 50 years old in good health.

The sample holds a few counts of this clonotype. The chain recombines TRBV6-6 with TRBJ2-2; 9 bases line up with TRBD2. The V and J ends lost 0 bases and 4 bases, in that order; junction bases with no gene match: 3. Looked up from germline, CDR1 is MNHNY and CDR2 is SVGAGI (reference sequence). CDR3 length: 16 residues. The CDR3, as DNA: TGTGCCAGCAGTTACTCGGAAGCGGGGGGCACCGGGGAGCTGTTTTTT. Its translation: CASSYSEAGGTGELFF.

This clonotype has a handful of counts. J is TRBJ2-1 and V is TRBV20-1; D call uncertain. From germline, CDR1 is DFQATT and CDR2 SNEGSKA (reference sequence). V lost 0 bases to trimming and J lost 6 bases, with 9 bases between them. This CDR3 comprises 13 residues. CDR3 loop: CSARDTATNEQFF. The CDR3 DNA reads as TGCAGTGCTAGAGATACAGCCACCAATGAGCAGTTCTTC.

This clonotype was seen a few times. The rearrangement uses TRBV25-1 and TRBJ2-4; 8 bases match TRBD1. The end of the DNA is better explained by TRBJ2-7, so the J call may be wrong. Germline V gene sequence: CDR1 MGHDK, CDR2 SYGVNS. CDR3 length: 15 amino acids. DNA for the CDR3: TGTGCCAGCAGTGAATCGTCAGGGGGCTTCTACGAGCAGTACTTC. Translated: CASSESSGGFYEQYF.